This T cell receptor (beta chain) was observed in a study of T cell responses to AZD1222 COVID-19 vaccine. Findings and limits, study-wide: Donors in the cohort were predominantly white British and more often female, and clonal diversity was possibly underestimated.

Points on this clone: The antigen remains undetermined.

Libraries were prepared by immunoSEQ multiplex PCR; TCRdb keeps only in-frame clonotypes and omits some of them. This table holds 95,000 or so clones, 80% to 95% found once. Germline values: CDR1 MDHEN, CDR2 SYDVKM. The CDR3 covers 15 residues. V gave up 6 bases and J gave up 4 bases; unmatched junction bases: 9. The chain has TRBV28 and TRBJ1-2, with 9 bases lining up with TRBD1. The source is an adult who received the AZD1222 COVID-19 vaccine. The sample consisted of peripheral blood, taken 28 days after the second AZD1222 dose. This CDR3 reads CASSPGQGPSYGYTF. DNA for the CDR3: TGTGCCAGCAGCCCAGGACAGGGGCCGTCCTATGGCTACACCTTC.